This T cell receptor (beta chain) was documented in a study of T cell clonality in common variable immunodeficiency. Study findings and constraints: Fewer TCRbeta clones were shared among CVID subjects than controls.

Sequenced by immunoSEQ multiplex PCR; TCRdb stores in-frame clones only, minus some. The sample has approximately 50,000 clones, none seen only once. In this sample, this clone turned up many times. What it binds is unknown. From the germline J gene comes the end of the CDR3, since the read stops 3 residues before it. With 8 bases removed from V and 0 bases from J, the gap between germline ends came to 14 bases. The CDR3 spans 15 residues. The TCR originated in a person aged 18 to 70 in good health. The chain combines TRBV23-1 with TRBJ1-5, with D perhaps matching TRBD1 (6 bases). TRBV23-1 is identified as an open reading frame with a role that is uncertain. Sequenced sample: peripheral blood mononuclear cells. CDR3 sequence reads: CASRQDSHSNQPQHF. The covered CDR3 bases are TGCGCCAGCCGCCAGGACAGTCATAGCAATCAGCCC.